The clone carrying this T cell receptor (beta chain) was counted ten times or more. Its target is unknown. The library was built for alpha chains, so this beta chain is an off-target read and its size means little. This specimen belongs to a study of spatial heterogeneity in lung cancer. Study results and limitations: Intratumoral expanded alpha and beta TCR counts were found to track tumor mutation counts.

Time point meaning: sample taken at primary tumor resection. Whole RNA, which was extracted from tumor, nontumor lung tissue or frozen PBMC, was sequenced without any cell sorting. Germline V CDR1 and CDR2: SGHVS, FQNEAQ. Trimming left V 4 bases short and J 4 bases short, with 13 bases between. This CDR3 region has 14 residues. Each CDR3 protein is one row after TCRdb ran MiXCR on the 5' RACE reads. The sample lists 18,000 or so distinct CDR3 sequences, around a tenth occurring once. The rearrangement joins TRBV7-8 to TRBJ1-2, with D possibly being TRBD1 (6 bases). This receptor was identified in a female donor with early-stage non-small cell lung cancer. The sample was lung tumor tissue, taken at surgery. In nucleotides, the CDR3 is TGTGCCAGCAGCTCACAGGGAGGAGGCTATGGCTACACCTTC. This encodes CASSSQGGGYGYTF.